This T cell receptor beta chain was observed in a study of cytomegalovirus exposure and HLA in healthy donors. Study information: A previous analysis identified about 110 million unique TCR beta sequences derived from 180 million or so T cells.

Germline CDR1 MNHNY, CDR2 SVGAGI (reference sequence). The V and J ends lost 0 bases and 1 base respectively, with 9 bases between them. The CDR3 runs to 15 residues. In regard to this clone: What it binds is unknown.

Overall study findings and caveats: The authors excluded some V segments, including TRBV6-2 and TRBV6-3, as indistinguishable.

With 60 Vbeta and 13 Jbeta primers, the PCR was carried out. TCRdb's copy holds only in-frame clones and misses some; the assay was immunoSEQ multiplex PCR. Of around 130,000 clones listed, over 60% were seen once; the top ten hold 1.8%. This clonotype originated in a man between 35 and 55 years old in good health and CMV-seronegative. This sequence joins TRBV6-6 and TRBJ1-1; D not resolved. The sample was PBMCs. CDR3 sequence: CASSYSYAGNTEAFF. DNA of the CDR3: TGTGCCAGCAGTTACTCGTATGCAGGGAACACTGAAGCTTTCTTT.